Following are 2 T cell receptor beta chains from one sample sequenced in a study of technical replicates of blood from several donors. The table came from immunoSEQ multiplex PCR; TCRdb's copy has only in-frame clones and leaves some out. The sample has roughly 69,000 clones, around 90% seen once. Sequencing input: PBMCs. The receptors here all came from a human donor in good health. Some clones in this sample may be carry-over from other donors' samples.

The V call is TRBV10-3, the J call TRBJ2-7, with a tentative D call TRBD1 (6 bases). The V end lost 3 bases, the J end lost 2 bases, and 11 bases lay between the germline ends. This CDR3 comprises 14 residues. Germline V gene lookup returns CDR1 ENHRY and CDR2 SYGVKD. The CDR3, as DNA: TGTGCCATCAGTGATCCCGGGACAACCTACGAGCAGTACTTC. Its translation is CAISDPGTTYEQYF.

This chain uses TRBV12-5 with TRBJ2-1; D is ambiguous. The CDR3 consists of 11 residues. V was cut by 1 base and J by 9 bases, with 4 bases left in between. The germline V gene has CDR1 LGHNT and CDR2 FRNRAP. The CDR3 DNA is TGTGCTAGTGGTTTGGGAGTTGAGCAGTTCTTC. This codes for CASGLGVEQFF.